This is a list of T cell receptor beta chains from one sample in a study of cytomegalovirus exposure and HLA in healthy donors. TCRdb's table, derived via immunoSEQ multiplex PCR, lists solely in-frame clones and lacks some. The sample records 55,000 to 80,000 clones, roughly 75% being singletons. Sequencing used PBMCs. These receptors were obtained from a woman in her 30s in good health and CMV-seropositive. Each CDR3 is given with its conserved first and last residue. The D gene is left open where the match is weak. The size field is filled for only some rows; it gives once, few, many or a size class.

j_call d_call v_call clone_size cdr3_nt cdr3_aa
TRBJ2-7 TRBD2 TRBV5-1 - TGCGCCAGCAGCTTGGGAGGGACTAGCGTGGGAGAGCAGTACTTC CASSLGGTSVGEQYF
TRBJ2-3 - TRBV5-8 many TGTGCCAGCGGGAAGGACAGCTACACAGATACGCAGTATTTT CASGKDSYTDTQYF
TRBJ2-5 TRBD1 TRBV6-1 few TGTGCCAGCAGGCAAACAGGGGGCAGGGAGACCCAGTACTTC CASRQTGGRETQYF
TRBJ2-6 - TRBV7-6 once TGTGCCAGCAGCTTAGGGGCTGCGGGGACTGGGGCCAACGTCCTGACTTTC CASSLGAAGTGANVLTF
TRBJ2-3 - TRBV6-1 - TGTGCCAGCGTGGGGGGAGCAGATACGCAGTATTTT CASVGGADTQYF
TRBJ2-1 - TRBV30 - TGTGCCTGGGGGGACAATCCTGAGCAGTTCTTC CAWGDNPEQFF
TRBJ1-1 TRBD1 TRBV5-4 few TGTGCCAGCAGCGGCCGGGACAGGGATGAAGCTTTCTTT CASSGRDRDEAFF
TRBJ2-1 TRBD2 TRBV11-2 - TGTGCCAGCAGCTCCGGGAGTGGGAGGGGAAATGAGCAGTTCTTC CASSSGSGRGNEQFF
TRBJ2-7 TRBD2 TRBV7-2 once TGTGCCAGCAGCTTAGGGAGCGGGGGGTCGAGCTACTACGAGCAGTACTTC CASSLGSGGSSYYEQYF
TRBJ1-5 - TRBV2 few TGTGCCAGCAGTGCGGGGATCCAAATGGGTCAGCCCCAGCATTTT CASSAGIQMGQPQHF
TRBJ2-3 - TRBV6-5 - TGTGCCAGCAGTCCGGGGTTTGGTGGCACAGATACGCAGTATTTT CASSPGFGGTDTQYF
TRBJ2-7 TRBD1 TRBV5-6 - TGTGCCAGCAGCTGGACAGGGGCCTACGAGCAGTACTTC CASSWTGAYEQYF
TRBJ1-4 - TRBV6-1 - TGTGCCAGCAGTGAACAAAAACAGTCTAATGAAAAACTGTTTTTT CASSEQKQSNEKLFF
TRBJ1-2 - TRBV28 - TGTGCCAGCAGCTACAGGGATGGCTACACCTTC CASSYRDGYTF
TRBJ2-7 - TRBV27 few TGTGCCAGCAGTTTTGGGCAGGGTAGAAACGAGCAGTACTTC CASSFGQGRNEQYF
TRBJ1-2 TRBD1 TRBV27 - TGTGCCAGCAGTCTAAGATGGACAGGGGAAATGACGGGCGGCTACACCTTC CASSLRWTGEMTGGYTF
TRBJ2-1 - TRBV5-1 few TGCGCCAGCAGCTCGTACGGGGATTACAATGAGCAGTTCTTC CASSSYGDYNEQFF
TRBJ1-6 - TRBV5-1 - TGCGCCAGCAGCTTGGACACAGGGCGGATTTCACCCCTCCACTTT CASSLDTGRISPLHF
TRBJ1-2 - TRBV7-3 - TGTGCCAGCAGCTCCGGGCCGGGGAATGGCTACACCTTC CASSSGPGNGYTF
TRBJ1-1 - TRBV6-5 - TGTGCCAGCAGTTACTCGAGAAACACTGAAGCTTTCTTT CASSYSRNTEAFF
TRBJ2-1 TRBD1 TRBV19 - TGTGCCAGTAGTCTCGGGACAGGGGGAAGGGGGAATGAGCAGTTCTTC CASSLGTGGRGNEQFF
TRBJ2-1 - TRBV7-6 - TGTGCCAGCAGCTTAGGGGGCAAGGACAATGAGCAGTTCTTC CASSLGGKDNEQFF
TRBJ2-7 - TRBV28 - TGTGCCAGCAGTCCCATGGACGGGGTCTCCTACGAGCAGTACTTC CASSPMDGVSYEQYF
TRBJ2-5 TRBD1 TRBV6-9 - TGTGCCAGCAGTTCGGCAGGGGGTCAAGAGACCCAGTACTTC CASSSAGGQETQYF
TRBJ2-6 - TRBV5-8 - TGTGCCAGCCGAGGACTCTCTGGGGCCAACGTCCTGACTTTC CASRGLSGANVLTF
TRBJ2-7 - TRBV5-1 few TGCGCCAGCAGCTTGGCAGGGCAGTACGAGCAGTACTTC CASSLAGQYEQYF
TRBJ1-1 - TRBV29-1 many TGCAGCGTTCGACAGTTAAACACTGAAGCTTTCTTT CSVRQLNTEAFF
TRBJ2-7 TRBD2 TRBV10-3 - TGTGCCATCAGTGTGCGGGGGGGCCCCTACGAGCAGTACTTC CAISVRGGPYEQYF
TRBJ2-5 TRBD1 TRBV6-6 - TGTGCCAGCACGGGCAGGGGGTATCAAGAGACCCTGTACTTC CASTGRGYQETLYF
TRBJ2-5 - TRBV30 - TGTGCCTGGAGTGCGAACCAGGGGACAGAGACCCAGTACTTC CAWSANQGTETQYF